A selection of T cell receptor beta chains follows, all from one sample in a study of shared clonotypes between healthy human individuals. Method: immunoSEQ multiplex PCR; TCRdb's copy keeps in-frame clones and lacks some. The sample lists 1.4 million or so clones; around 98.5% were seen once. Sample: naive CD4+ T cells sorted from blood. The receptors originated from a man aged 30 to 45 in good health. Each CDR3 is given with its conserved first and last residue. The D gene is left open where the match is weak. Rows may omit the clone size; those that give it use once, few, many or a size class.

CDR3 length	clone size	D gene	V gene	J gene	CDR3 protein	CDR3 DNA
13	NA	NA	TRBV6-6	TRBJ1-5	CASGGDSNQPQHF	TGTGCCAGCGGGGGTGATAGCAATCAGCCCCAGCATTTT
13	NA	NA	TRBV9	TRBJ2-1	CASSVVVVHEQFF	TGTGCCAGCAGCGTAGTGGTCGTCCATGAGCAGTTCTTC
14	NA	NA	TRBV7-9	TRBJ1-2	CASSQGTGRNGYTF	TGTGCCAGCAGCCAAGGTACGGGCCGGAATGGCTACACCTTC
14	NA	TRBD2	TRBV11-2	TRBJ2-7	CASSFSGSIREQYF	TGTGCCAGCAGCTTTAGCGGGAGTATCCGCGAGCAGTACTTC
14	NA	TRBD2	TRBV29-1	TRBJ2-7	CSVDFSGLSYEQYF	TGCAGCGTTGATTTTAGCGGGCTGAGTTACGAGCAGTACTTC
18	NA	TRBD2	TRBV5-1	TRBJ2-5	CASSTGLAGGPQLKTQYF	TGCGCCAGCAGCACAGGACTAGCGGGAGGGCCTCAATTAAAGACCCAGTACTTC
15	NA	NA	TRBV6-5	TRBJ2-1	CASSYSSGLYNEQFF	TGTGCCAGCAGTTACTCATCGGGACTCTACAATGAGCAGTTCTTC
15	NA	TRBD2	TRBV5-1	TRBJ2-5	CASSFGLAGEETQYF	TGCGCCAGCAGCTTCGGACTAGCGGGAGAAGAGACCCAGTACTTC
15	NA	NA	TRBV5-1	TRBJ1-1	CASSSGRRVDTEAFF	TGCGCCAGCAGCTCCGGACGGAGGGTGGACACTGAAGCTTTCTTT
12	NA	NA	TRBV19	TRBJ2-3	CASSRGTGTQYF	TGTGCCAGTAGTAGAGGGACGGGTACGCAGTATTTT
14	NA	TRBD1	TRBV9	TRBJ2-7	CASSVGQGAYEQYF	TGTGCCAGCAGCGTCGGACAGGGAGCCTACGAGCAGTACTTC
17	NA	TRBD1	TRBV15	TRBJ2-1	CATSRNLQGAPYNEQFF	TGTGCCACCAGCAGAAACCTCCAGGGGGCCCCTTACAATGAGCAGTTCTTC
16	NA	NA	TRBV19	TRBJ1-5	CASSRPGEFSNQPQHF	TGTGCCAGTAGTAGGCCCGGGGAGTTTAGCAATCAGCCCCAGCATTTT
13	NA	TRBD2	TRBV29-1	TRBJ2-1	CSGTGTSVIEQFF	TGCAGCGGAACAGGGACTAGCGTAATTGAGCAGTTCTTC
16	NA	NA	TRBV9	TRBJ2-3	CASSVRNSGSTDTQYF	TGTGCCAGCAGCGTACGAAATAGCGGAAGCACAGATACGCAGTATTTT
15	NA	NA	TRBV7-8	TRBJ1-4	CASSGGAGTNEKLFF	TGTGCCAGCAGCGGAGGCGCGGGCACTAATGAAAAACTGTTTTTT
13	NA	NA	TRBV29-1	TRBJ2-7	CSVLFPDSYEQYF	TGCAGCGTGCTGTTCCCGGACAGCTACGAGCAGTACTTC
14	NA	TRBD2	TRBV29-1	TRBJ2-1	CSVGLAASYNEQFF	TGCAGCGTAGGACTAGCGGCCTCCTACAATGAGCAGTTCTTC
15	NA	NA	TRBV28	TRBJ2-6	CASSNEAAGANVLTF	TGTGCCAGCAGTAATGAGGCGGCTGGGGCCAACGTCCTGACTTTC
14	NA	TRBD1	TRBV6-1	TRBJ1-5	CATGNRGSNQPQHF	TGTGCCACAGGAAACAGGGGGAGCAATCAGCCCCAGCATTTT
11	NA	NA	TRBV9	TRBJ2-1	CASSAAGEQFF	TGTGCCAGCAGCGCCGCGGGTGAGCAGTTCTTC
14	NA	NA	TRBV5-6	TRBJ2-2	CASSLVHGAGELFF	TGTGCCAGCAGCTTGGTCCACGGGGCCGGGGAGCTGTTTTTT
15	NA	TRBD2	TRBV28	TRBJ2-7	CASIKLAGVSGEQYF	TGTGCCAGCATCAAGCTAGCGGGAGTCTCAGGGGAGCAGTACTTC
15	NA	TRBD1	TRBV4-3	TRBJ1-2	CASSHDGQGHYGYTF	TGCGCCAGCAGCCACGATGGACAGGGGCACTATGGCTACACCTTC
15	NA	TRBD2	TRBV6-4	TRBJ2-1	CASSDGTSSYNEQFF	TGTGCCAGCAGTGACGGGACTAGCTCCTACAATGAGCAGTTCTTC
16	NA	TRBD1	TRBV28	TRBJ1-2	CASSSGDRWVNYGYTF	TGTGCCAGCAGTTCGGGGGACAGATGGGTTAACTATGGCTACACCTTC
14	NA	NA	TRBV14	TRBJ1-1	CASSVASLRGEAFF	TGTGCCAGCAGCGTAGCCTCTCTCAGGGGTGAAGCTTTCTTT
11	NA	NA	TRBV29-1	TRBJ1-2	CSVRGEDGYTF	TGCAGCGTTAGGGGTGAGGATGGCTACACCTTC
15	NA	TRBD2	TRBV11-1	TRBJ2-1	CASSLGGRGVDEQFF	TGTGCCAGCAGCTTAGGAGGTCGGGGGGTGGATGAGCAGTTCTTC
13	NA	NA	TRBV18	TRBJ2-3	CASSPGGTDTQYF	TGTGCCAGCTCACCCGGGGGCACAGATACGCAGTATTTT
10	NA	NA	TRBV20-1	TRBJ2-3	CSATGVTQYF	TGCAGTGCTACAGGAGTTACGCAGTATTTT
15	once	TRBD2	TRBV7-2	TRBJ2-2	CASTRWEGITGELFF	TGTGCCAGCACAAGGTGGGAGGGGATCACCGGGGAGCTGTTTTTT
11	NA	NA	TRBV7-9	TRBJ2-5	CASSRLETQYF	TGTGCCAGCAGCCGGCTCGAGACCCAGTACTTC
17	NA	NA	TRBV15	TRBJ2-6	CATSRGTDQLWANVLTF	TGTGCCACCAGCCGTGGGACCGACCAGCTCTGGGCCAACGTCCTGACTTTC
15	NA	NA	TRBV19	TRBJ2-6	CASTNRVIGANVLTF	TGTGCCAGTACGAACAGGGTAATTGGGGCCAACGTCCTGACTTTC
14	NA	NA	TRBV18	TRBJ2-2	CASSPQEVTGELFF	TGTGCCAGCTCACCACAAGAGGTGACCGGGGAGCTGTTTTTT
13	NA	NA	TRBV28	TRBJ2-7	CASEKGVPYEQYF	TGTGCCAGCGAAAAAGGGGTACCCTACGAGCAGTACTTC
15	NA	NA	TRBV5-1	TRBJ2-2	CASSSGWGDTGELFF	TGCGCCAGCAGCTCTGGTTGGGGAGACACCGGGGAGCTGTTTTTT
15	NA	NA	TRBV5-1	TRBJ2-2	CASSWTTGNTGELFF	TGCGCCAGCAGCTGGACGACAGGGAACACCGGGGAGCTGTTTTTT
17	NA	TRBD2	TRBV5-6	TRBJ2-3	CASSWGLAGGNTDTQYF	TGTGCCAGCAGCTGGGGACTAGCGGGAGGGAACACAGATACGCAGTATTTT
19	NA	TRBD2	TRBV7-9	TRBJ2-4	CASSPSGLAGGLAKNIQYF	TGTGCCAGCAGCCCGTCGGGACTAGCGGGAGGATTAGCCAAAAACATTCAGTACTTC
13	NA	NA	TRBV6-5	TRBJ1-5	CASSYDRTQPQHF	TGTGCCAGCAGTTACGACAGAACTCAGCCCCAGCATTTT
15	NA	NA	TRBV7-3	TRBJ1-2	CASSLVGGAGYGYTF	TGTGCCAGCAGCTTAGTGGGGGGCGCTGGCTATGGCTACACCTTC
13	NA	TRBD1	TRBV28	TRBJ1-1	CASTLTGQGLPFF	TGTGCCAGCACCCTGACCGGACAGGGATTACCTTTCTTT
14	NA	TRBD1	TRBV10-1	TRBJ2-7	CASSARDSTYEQYF	TGCGCCAGCAGTGCCCGGGACAGCACCTACGAGCAGTACTTC
17	NA	NA	TRBV7-9	TRBJ2-1	CASSWTFTESSYNEQFF	TGTGCCAGCAGCTGGACTTTCACTGAAAGCTCCTACAATGAGCAGTTCTTC
12	NA	NA	TRBV30	TRBJ1-1	CAWAGQNTEAFF	TGTGCCTGGGCGGGACAGAACACTGAAGCTTTCTTT
15	NA	TRBD1	TRBV18	TRBJ2-2	CASSPGTGVLRELFF	TGTGCCAGCTCACCAGGGACAGGGGTTCTCAGGGAGCTGTTTTTT
12	NA	NA	TRBV7-9	TRBJ1-1	CASSLIYTEAFF	TGTGCCAGCAGCTTAATCTACACTGAAGCTTTCTTT
14	NA	NA	TRBV27	TRBJ2-3	CATRRRGITDTQYF	TGTGCCACCCGCCGGCGTGGGATCACAGATACGCAGTATTTT
13	NA	NA	TRBV27	TRBJ2-4	CASSPGGVPIQYF	TGTGCCAGCAGTCCCGGAGGGGTCCCCATTCAGTACTTC
16	NA	TRBD1	TRBV28	TRBJ2-6	CASSSTGGAGANVLTF	TGTGCCAGCAGTTCGACAGGGGGCGCCGGGGCCAACGTCCTGACTTTC
13	once	NA	TRBV5-1	TRBJ2-5	CASSSGHQETQYF	TGCGCCAGCAGCTCCGGGCACCAAGAGACCCAGTACTTC
14	NA	NA	TRBV19	TRBJ2-5	CASRNSRAGESQYF	TGTGCCAGTAGAAACTCTCGGGCAGGGGAGTCCCAGTACTTC
14	NA	NA	TRBV9	TRBJ2-1	CASSVAEDYNEQFF	TGTGCCAGCAGCGTAGCAGAAGACTACAATGAGCAGTTCTTC
14	NA	TRBD2	TRBV19	TRBJ2-3	CASSMAGGTDTQYF	TGTGCCAGTAGTATGGCGGGAGGGACGGATACGCAGTATTTT
16	NA	TRBD1	TRBV2	TRBJ1-5	CASSDGQGIGNQPQHF	TGTGCCAGCAGTGATGGACAGGGGATCGGCAATCAGCCCCAGCATTTT
18	NA	TRBD1	TRBV18	TRBJ2-1	CASSPQGATGSSYNEQFF	TGTGCCAGCTCACCACAGGGGGCGACGGGAAGCTCCTACAATGAGCAGTTCTTC